The text below deals with one T cell receptor beta chain. This specimen comes from a study of blood T cell repertoires in COVID-19. As for the study in general: PBMCs, B-cell-depleted T cells, or T cells were the source of the cDNA or gDNA that made up the material.

Per the germline V gene, CDR1 is MNHEY and CDR2 is SMNVEV (reference sequence). Trimming cost V 5 bases and J 3 bases; bases outside gene matches: 4. This CDR3 region has 14 residues. Clones were sequenced by immunoSEQ multiplex PCR, and TCRdb holds only the in-frame ones, with some missing. The sample contains 250,000 to 300,000 clones, roughly 90% of which appear only once. The chain joins TRBV27 to TRBJ2-3; 8 bases line up with TRBD2. Sequencing was done on a sample of PBMCs or T cells enriched from blood (not recorded which). The TCR originated in a woman aged 40 to 50 with acute COVID-19. CDR3 bases: TGTGCCAGCAGTCCGGGAGGGAGAACAGATACGCAGTATTTT. The encoded protein is CASSPGGRTDTQYF.